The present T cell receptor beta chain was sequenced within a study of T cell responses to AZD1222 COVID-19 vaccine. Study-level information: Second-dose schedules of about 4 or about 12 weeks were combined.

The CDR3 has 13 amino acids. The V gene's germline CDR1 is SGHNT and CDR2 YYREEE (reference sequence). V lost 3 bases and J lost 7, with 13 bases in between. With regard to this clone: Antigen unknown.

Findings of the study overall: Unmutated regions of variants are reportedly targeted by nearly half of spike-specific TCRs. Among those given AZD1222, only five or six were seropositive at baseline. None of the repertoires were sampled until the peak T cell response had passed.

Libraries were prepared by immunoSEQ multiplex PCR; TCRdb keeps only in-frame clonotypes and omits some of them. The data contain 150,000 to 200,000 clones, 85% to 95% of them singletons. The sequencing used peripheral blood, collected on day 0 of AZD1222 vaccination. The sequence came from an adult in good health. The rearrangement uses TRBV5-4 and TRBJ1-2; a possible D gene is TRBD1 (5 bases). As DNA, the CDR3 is TGTGCCAGCAGCTCGACGACAGCGGGTGGCTACACCTTC. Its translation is CASSSTTAGGYTF.